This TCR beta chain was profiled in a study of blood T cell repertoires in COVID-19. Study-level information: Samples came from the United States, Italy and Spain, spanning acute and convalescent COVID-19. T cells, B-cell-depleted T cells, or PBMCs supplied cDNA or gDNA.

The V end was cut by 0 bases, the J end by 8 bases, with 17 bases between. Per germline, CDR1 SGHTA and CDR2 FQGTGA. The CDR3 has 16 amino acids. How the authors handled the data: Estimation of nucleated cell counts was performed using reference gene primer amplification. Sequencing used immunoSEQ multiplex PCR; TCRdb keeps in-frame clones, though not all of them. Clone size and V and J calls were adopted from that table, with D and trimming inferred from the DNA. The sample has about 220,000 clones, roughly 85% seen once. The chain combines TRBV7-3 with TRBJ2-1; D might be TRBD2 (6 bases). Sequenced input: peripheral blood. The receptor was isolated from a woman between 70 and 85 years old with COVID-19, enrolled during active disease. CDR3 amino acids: CASSLTATRWSYEQFF. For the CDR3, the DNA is TGTGCCAGCAGCTTAACAGCGACTAGATGGTCGTATGAGCAGTTCTTC. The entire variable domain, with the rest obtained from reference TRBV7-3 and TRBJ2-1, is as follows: GAGVSQTPSNKVTEKGKYVELRCDPISGHTALYWYRQSLGQGPEFLIYFQGTGAADDSGLPNDRFFAVRPEGSVSTLKIQRTERGDSAVYLCASSLTATRWSYEQFFGPGTRLTVL.